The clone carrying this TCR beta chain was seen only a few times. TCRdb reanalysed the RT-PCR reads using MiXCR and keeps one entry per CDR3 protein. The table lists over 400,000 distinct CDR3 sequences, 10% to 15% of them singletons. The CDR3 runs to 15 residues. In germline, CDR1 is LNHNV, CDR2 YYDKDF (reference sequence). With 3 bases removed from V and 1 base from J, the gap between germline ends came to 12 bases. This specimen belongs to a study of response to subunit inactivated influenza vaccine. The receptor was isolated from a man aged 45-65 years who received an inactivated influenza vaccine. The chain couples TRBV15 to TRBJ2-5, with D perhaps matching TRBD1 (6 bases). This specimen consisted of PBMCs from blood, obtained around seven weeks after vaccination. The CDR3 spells CATSRDRGIQETQYF. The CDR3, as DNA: TGTGCCACCAGCAGGGATAGGGGGATCCAAGAGACCCAGTACTTC.